This T cell receptor (beta chain) was documented in a study of blood T cells in healthy people across ages. The CDR3 has 14 amino acids. Germline V gene lookup returns CDR1 MNHNS and CDR2 SASEGT. V lost 9 bases, J lost 6 bases, and 13 bases stayed unmatched. A second about 6 to 12 cycle PCR used barcoded and J-beta primers. TCRdb called the 5' RACE reads again in MiXCR, with one record for every CDR3 protein. Among 650,000 to 700,000 distinct CDR3 sequences listed, less than 40% were seen once. The chain carries TRBV6-1 and TRBJ1-1, with 7 bases aligning to TRBD1. The sequencing sample was made of blood. The source of this sequence is an elderly woman in good health. CDR3 coding DNA: TGTGCCAGTAAAAAAGGGGGCGAGGTCGCTGAAGCTTTCTTT. Its protein product is CASKKGGEVAEAFF.